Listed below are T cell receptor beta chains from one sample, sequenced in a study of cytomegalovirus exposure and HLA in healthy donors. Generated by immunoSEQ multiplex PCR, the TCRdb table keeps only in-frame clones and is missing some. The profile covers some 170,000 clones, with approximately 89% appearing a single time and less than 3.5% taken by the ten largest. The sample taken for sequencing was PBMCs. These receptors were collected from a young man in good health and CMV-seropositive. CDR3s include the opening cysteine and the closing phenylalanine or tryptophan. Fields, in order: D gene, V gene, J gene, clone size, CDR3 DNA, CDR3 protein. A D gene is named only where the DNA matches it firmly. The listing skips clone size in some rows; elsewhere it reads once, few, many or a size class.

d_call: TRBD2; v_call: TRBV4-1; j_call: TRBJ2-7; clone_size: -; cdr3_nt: TGCGCCAGCAGCCCGGGAGGTACCTACGAGCAGTACTTC; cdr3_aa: CASSPGGTYEQYF
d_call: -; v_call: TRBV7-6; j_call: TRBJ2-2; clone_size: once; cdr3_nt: TGTGCCAGCAGCAGAGTGGGGGGAACGAACACCGGGGAGCTGTTTTTT; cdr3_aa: CASSRVGGTNTGELFF
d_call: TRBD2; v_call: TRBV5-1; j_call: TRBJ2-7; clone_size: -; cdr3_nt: TGCGCCAGCAGCTTGGGAGTGACTAGCGGATCCTACGAGCAGTACTTC; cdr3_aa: CASSLGVTSGSYEQYF
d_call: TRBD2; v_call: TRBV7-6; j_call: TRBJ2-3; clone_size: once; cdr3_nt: TGTGCCAGCAGCTTGCCGGGGGGACGTGGAGATACGCAGTATTTT; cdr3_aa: CASSLPGGRGDTQYF
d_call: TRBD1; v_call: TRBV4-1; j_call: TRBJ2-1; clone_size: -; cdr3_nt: TGCGCCAGCAGCCAGGGACAGGGGGCAAACAATGAGCAGTTCTTC; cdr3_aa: CASSQGQGANNEQFF
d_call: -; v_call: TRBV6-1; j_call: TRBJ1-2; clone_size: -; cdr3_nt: TGTGCCAGCAGTCTCCCGGGACTTAGCTATGGCTACACCTTC; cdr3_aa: CASSLPGLSYGYTF
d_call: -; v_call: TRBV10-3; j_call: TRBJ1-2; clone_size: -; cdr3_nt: TGTGCCATCAGTGAGTCTGGAGCTAACTATGGCTACACCTTC; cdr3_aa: CAISESGANYGYTF
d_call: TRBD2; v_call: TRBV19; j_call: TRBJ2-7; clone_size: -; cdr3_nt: TGTGCCAGTAGTGGTTCGCTAGCGGGCTACGAGCAGTACTTC; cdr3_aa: CASSGSLAGYEQYF
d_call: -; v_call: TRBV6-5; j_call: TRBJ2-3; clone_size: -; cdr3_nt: TGTGCCAGCAGTATAGACAGGTCTACAGATACGCAGTATTTT; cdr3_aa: CASSIDRSTDTQYF
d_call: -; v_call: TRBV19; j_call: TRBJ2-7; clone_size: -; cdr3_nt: TGTGCCAGTAGTATAGGTGGGACACCGAACTACGAGCAGTACTTC; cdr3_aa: CASSIGGTPNYEQYF
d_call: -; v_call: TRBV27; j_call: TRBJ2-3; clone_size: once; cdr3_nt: TGTGCCAGCGGAAGTGGGGGCGTGGATACGCAGTATTTT; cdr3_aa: CASGSGGVDTQYF
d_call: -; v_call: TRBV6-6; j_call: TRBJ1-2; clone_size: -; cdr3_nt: TGTGCCAGCAGTTACTCGAAACAGGTTGAGGACTATGGCTACACCTTC; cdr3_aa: CASSYSKQVEDYGYTF
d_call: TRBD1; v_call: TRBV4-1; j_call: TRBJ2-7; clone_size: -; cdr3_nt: TGCGCCAGCAGCCAAGATCTGACAGGGTCGGGGCAGTACTTC; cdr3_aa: CASSQDLTGSGQYF
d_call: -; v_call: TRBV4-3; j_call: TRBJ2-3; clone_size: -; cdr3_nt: TGCGCCAGCAGCCCGATGGTCTCAGGGGACACGCAGTATTTT; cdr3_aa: CASSPMVSGDTQYF
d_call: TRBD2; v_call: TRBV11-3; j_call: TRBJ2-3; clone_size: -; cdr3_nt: TGTGCCAGCAGCTTTATTGGGGGGGACACAGATACGCAGTATTTT; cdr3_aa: CASSFIGGDTDTQYF
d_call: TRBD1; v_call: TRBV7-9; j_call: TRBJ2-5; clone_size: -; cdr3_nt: TGTGCCAGCAGCTTAAACCAGGGGGCCCAAGAGACCCAGTACTTC; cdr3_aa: CASSLNQGAQETQYF
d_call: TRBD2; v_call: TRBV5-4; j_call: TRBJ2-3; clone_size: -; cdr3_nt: TGTGCCTCCAGCTTGGGGGCTAGCGGGGGAGGATTGACGCAGTATTTT; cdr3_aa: CASSLGASGGGLTQYF
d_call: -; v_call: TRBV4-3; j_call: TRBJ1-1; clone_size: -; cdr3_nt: TGCGCCAGCAGCCAAGGGAGGGGCACTGAAGCTTTCTTT; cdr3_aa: CASSQGRGTEAFF
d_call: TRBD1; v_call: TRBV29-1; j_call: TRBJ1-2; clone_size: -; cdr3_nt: TGCAGCGTTGAAGGAACAGGGGACTATGGCTACACCTTC; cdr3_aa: CSVEGTGDYGYTF
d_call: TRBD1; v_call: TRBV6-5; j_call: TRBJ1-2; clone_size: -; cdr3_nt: TGTGCCAGCAGTAAGGGACAGGGGGCCTATGGCTACACCTTC; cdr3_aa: CASSKGQGAYGYTF
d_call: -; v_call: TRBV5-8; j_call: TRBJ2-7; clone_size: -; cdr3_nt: TGTGCCAGCAGCTTCCTAGACTTGCTGACCTACGAGCAGTACTTC; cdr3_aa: CASSFLDLLTYEQYF
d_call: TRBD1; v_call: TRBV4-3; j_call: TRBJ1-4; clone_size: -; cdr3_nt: TGCGCCAGCAGCCAGGGACAGGGGGAGGCGGAAAAACTGTTTTTT; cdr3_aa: CASSQGQGEAEKLFF
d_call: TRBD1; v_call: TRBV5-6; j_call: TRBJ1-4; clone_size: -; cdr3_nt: TGTGCCAGCAGCTCAAGGACAGGGGGACATGAAAAACTGTTTTTT; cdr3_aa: CASSSRTGGHEKLFF
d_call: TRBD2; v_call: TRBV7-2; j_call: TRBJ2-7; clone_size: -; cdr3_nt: TGTGCCAGCAGCCAACAAACTAGCGGTTCCTACGAGCAGTACTTC; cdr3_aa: CASSQQTSGSYEQYF
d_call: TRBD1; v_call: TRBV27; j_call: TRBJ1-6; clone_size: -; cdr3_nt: TGTGCCAGCAGATCCTACAGGGGGCCCTATAATTCACCCCTCCACTTT; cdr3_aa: CASRSYRGPYNSPLHF
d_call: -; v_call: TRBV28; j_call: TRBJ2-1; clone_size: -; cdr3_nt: TGTGCCAGCAGTTTACCCTCCACTTGGGCCGATAACAATGAGCAGTTCTTC; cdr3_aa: CASSLPSTWADNNEQFF
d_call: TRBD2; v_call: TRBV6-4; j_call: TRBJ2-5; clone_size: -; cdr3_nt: TGTGCCAGCAGCGAAGGGGCGGGAGTCGAGACCCAGTACTTC; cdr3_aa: CASSEGAGVETQYF
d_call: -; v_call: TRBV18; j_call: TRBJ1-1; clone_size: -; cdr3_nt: TGTGCCAGCTCACCCCTAAGTCAGAACACTGAAGCTTTCTTT; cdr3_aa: CASSPLSQNTEAFF
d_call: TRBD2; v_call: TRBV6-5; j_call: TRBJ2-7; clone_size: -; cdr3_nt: TGTGCCAGCGCACGGGAGGCTCCCTACGAGCAGTACTTC; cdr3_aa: CASAREAPYEQYF
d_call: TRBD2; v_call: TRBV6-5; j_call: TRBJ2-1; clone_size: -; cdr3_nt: TGTGCCAGCAGGGAACCGGGACTAGCGGGCGAGCAGTTCTTC; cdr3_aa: CASREPGLAGEQFF
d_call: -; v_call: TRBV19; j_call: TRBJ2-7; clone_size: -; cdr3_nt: TGTGCCAGCAGTATACAGGGCCGCTCCTACGAGCAGTACTTC; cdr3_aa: CASSIQGRSYEQYF
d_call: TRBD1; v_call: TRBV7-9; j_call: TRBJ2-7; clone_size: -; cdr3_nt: TGTGCCAGCAGCTTAACGGGACAGGGAATCTACGAGCAGTACTTC; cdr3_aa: CASSLTGQGIYEQYF
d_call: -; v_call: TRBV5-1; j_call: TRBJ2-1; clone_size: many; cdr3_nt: TGCGCCAGCACCCGATTTAGTGTCCGTACTTTAAGCTCCTACAATGAGCAGTTCTTC; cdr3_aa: CASTRFSVRTLSSYNEQFF